The clone carrying this T cell receptor beta chain has more than one count but fewer than ten. Antigen specificity is unknown. The entry originates in a study of T cells after yellow fever vaccination. Regarding the study as a whole: Weaker in magnitude, the secondary response showed a faster peak on day 5 versus 15. Clonotype sharing between CD4 and CD8 compartments was small. Subsequent booster samples again held most clones from primary vaccination (around 96% CD4, nearly 90% CD8).

Universal primer sites and UMIs were introduced during 5'RACE template-switching synthesis of TCR cDNA. Via MiXCR, TCRdb re-called the 5' RACE reads, giving one row per CDR3 protein. Of over 250,000 distinct CDR3 sequences listed, approximately 4% are singletons. V lost 6 bases to trimming and J lost 5 bases; unmatched junction nucleotides: 8. CDR1 DFQATT and CDR2 SNEGSKA come from the germline V gene (reference sequence). This CDR3 spans 13 amino acids. This sample comprised PBMCs, obtained 5 days after the yellow fever booster vaccination. The rearrangement uses TRBV20-1 and TRBJ2-5, with 8 bases matching TRBD2. The TCR was taken from a man aged 18 to 29 who received the YFV17D yellow fever vaccine. For the CDR3, the DNA is TGCAGTGCAATAACCGGGGGGGCCGAGACCCAGTACTTC. It translates to CSAITGGAETQYF.